Listed below are T cell receptor beta chains from one sample, sequenced in a study of shared clonotypes between healthy human individuals. The assay was immunoSEQ multiplex PCR, and TCRdb's table has in-frame clones only and misses some. The repertoire consists of roughly 2,000,000 clones, with about 95% occurring once and the leading ten covering roughly 1.2%. The sequenced material came from naive CD8+ T cells sorted from blood. These receptors originate from a man younger than 35 in good health. Each CDR3 is given with its conserved first and last residue. The D gene is left open where the match is weak. Not all rows give a size; the values are once, few, many and, for expanded clones, a class.

d_gene: TRBD1
abundance: NA
v_gene: TRBV30
j_gene: TRBJ1-2
CDR3nt: TGTGCCTGGAGTTCCGGGACAGGCTCCTATGGCTACACCTTC
CDR3aa: CAWSSGTGSYGYTF

d_gene: NA
abundance: NA
v_gene: TRBV6-6
j_gene: TRBJ1-3
CDR3nt: TGTGCCAGCAGATCACTCATGAGGACGCAAAACACCATATATTTT
CDR3aa: CASRSLMRTQNTIYF

d_gene: NA
abundance: NA
v_gene: TRBV6-5
j_gene: TRBJ2-2
CDR3nt: TGTGCCAGCATCAGAGGACATGCCGCGACCGGGGAGCTGTTTTTT
CDR3aa: CASIRGHAATGELFF

d_gene: NA
abundance: NA
v_gene: TRBV7-9
j_gene: TRBJ2-5
CDR3nt: TGTGCCAGCACGACGACCGGACTACCTCAAGAGACCCAGTACTTC
CDR3aa: CASTTTGLPQETQYF

d_gene: NA
abundance: NA
v_gene: TRBV6-5
j_gene: TRBJ1-5
CDR3nt: TGTGCCAGCAGTTTAGGGACGGGACAGCCCCAGCATTTT
CDR3aa: CASSLGTGQPQHF

d_gene: TRBD2
abundance: NA
v_gene: TRBV27
j_gene: TRBJ2-1
CDR3nt: TGTGCCAGCAGTTTAGTGGCGGGGGGCCCACACCCCTACAATGAGCAGTTCTTC
CDR3aa: CASSLVAGGPHPYNEQFF

d_gene: NA
abundance: few
v_gene: TRBV11-3
j_gene: TRBJ1-2
CDR3nt: TGTGCCAGCAGTTTCTCGGAGGGCAAATATGGCTACACCTTC
CDR3aa: CASSFSEGKYGYTF

d_gene: TRBD1
abundance: NA
v_gene: TRBV2
j_gene: TRBJ2-3
CDR3nt: TGTGCCAGCACCCTCGGTGGGACAGGGAGGAAGAGGGATACGCAGTATTTT
CDR3aa: CASTLGGTGRKRDTQYF

d_gene: TRBD2
abundance: NA
v_gene: TRBV19
j_gene: TRBJ2-1
CDR3nt: TGTGCCAGTAGTATAGTGCCTAGCGGGTACAATGAGCAGTTCTTC
CDR3aa: CASSIVPSGYNEQFF

d_gene: TRBD2
abundance: NA
v_gene: TRBV6-5
j_gene: TRBJ2-1
CDR3nt: TGTGCCAGCAGTTACCCGGGACTAGAGGGCAATGAGCAGTTCTTC
CDR3aa: CASSYPGLEGNEQFF

d_gene: NA
abundance: NA
v_gene: TRBV10-3
j_gene: TRBJ2-5
CDR3nt: TGTGCCATCAGTGAGGCCAGTTGGGGAGAGACCCAGTACTTC
CDR3aa: CAISEASWGETQYF

d_gene: NA
abundance: NA
v_gene: TRBV4-3
j_gene: TRBJ1-1
CDR3nt: TGCGCCAGCAGCCAGTACAAGGGCATGAACACTGAAGCTTTCTTT
CDR3aa: CASSQYKGMNTEAFF

d_gene: NA
abundance: NA
v_gene: TRBV29-1
j_gene: TRBJ2-5
CDR3nt: TGCAGCGTTGAACGGGAGACCCAGTACTTC
CDR3aa: CSVERETQYF

d_gene: NA
abundance: few
v_gene: TRBV4-2
j_gene: TRBJ1-6
CDR3nt: TGTGCCAGCAGCCTCGTGGACGGTGATAATTCACCCCTCCACTTT
CDR3aa: CASSLVDGDNSPLHF

d_gene: NA
abundance: once
v_gene: TRBV10-3
j_gene: TRBJ2-7
CDR3nt: TGTGCCATCAGTGATCACAGGGAAACCTCCTACGAGCAGTACTTC
CDR3aa: CAISDHRETSYEQYF

d_gene: NA
abundance: NA
v_gene: TRBV30
j_gene: TRBJ2-3
CDR3nt: TGTGCCTGGATGACCGTCTTTAGTCGAGATACGCAGTATTTT
CDR3aa: CAWMTVFSRDTQYF

d_gene: NA
abundance: NA
v_gene: TRBV5-4
j_gene: TRBJ2-7
CDR3nt: TGTGCCAGCAGCTGGGGCGGTTACGAGCAGTACTTC
CDR3aa: CASSWGGYEQYF

d_gene: NA
abundance: few
v_gene: TRBV13
j_gene: TRBJ2-3
CDR3nt: TGTGCCAGCAGCTCTAGCGGCACAGATACGCAGTATTTT
CDR3aa: CASSSSGTDTQYF

d_gene: TRBD1
abundance: NA
v_gene: TRBV28
j_gene: TRBJ2-7
CDR3nt: TGTGCCAGCCTACCGACAGGGCAACACTACGAGCAGTACTTC
CDR3aa: CASLPTGQHYEQYF